This entry lists 8 T cell receptor beta chains sequenced from one sample in a study of shared T cell receptors in the human thymus. TCRdb keeps only in-frame clones here, not all; method: immunoSEQ multiplex PCR. The top ten clones hold under 0.01% of a sample with 630,000 or so clones, more than 70% of them seen once. These sequences were also reported in another study, on human thymus T cells.

Material: thymocytes. The receptors originated from a boy younger than two with a congenital heart defect.

CDR3 loop: CASSQGLDRGSYNSPLHF. The CDR3 nucleotides are TGTGCCAGCAGCCAAGGTCTCGACCGGGGCTCCTATAATTCACCCCTCCACTTT. The gene calls are TRBV14 and TRBJ1-6; unclear D gene. CDR3 size: 18 residues. V was trimmed by 1 base and J by 0 bases, leaving 13 bases between them. The germline gives CDR1 SGHDN, CDR2 FVKESK.

This clone was found a few times. The chain is built from TRBV7-9 and TRBJ2-3; 12 bases line up with TRBD2. This CDR3 contains 17 residues. J gave up 4 bases and V 1 base, and 6 bases lay outside the gene matches. Germline V gives CDR1 SEHNR, CDR2 FQNEAQ (reference sequence). The CDR3 reads CASSLGSTSGGADTQYF. In DNA, the CDR3 is TGTGCCAGCAGCTTAGGATCGACTAGCGGGGGAGCAGATACGCAGTATTTT.

This chain connects TRBV28 to TRBJ2-7; a possible D gene is TRBD2 (6 bases). Germline V gene data show CDR1 as MDHEN and CDR2 as SYDVKM. The CDR3 covers 12 residues. V was trimmed by 6 bases and J by 3 bases, leaving 9 bases between them. Here the CDR3 DNA reads TGTGCCAGCAGCCGGGGGATCTACGAGCAGTACTTC. Its translation is CASSRGIYEQYF.

This rearrangement joins TRBV7-9 to TRBJ2-7; 7 positions match TRBD1. From germline, CDR1 is SEHNR and CDR2 FQNEAQ (reference sequence). The CDR3 runs 14 residues. The junction had 5 bases not matched to a gene; V was cut back by 5 bases and J by 1 base. DNA of the CDR3: TGTGCCAGCAGCCTGGGACAGCCGTCCTACGAGCAGTACTTC. It codes for CASSLGQPSYEQYF.

The chain recombines TRBV6-5 with TRBJ2-5; 10 nucleotides match TRBD2. CDR1 and CDR2 from the germline V gene are MNHEY and SVGAGI. V shed 6 bases, J shed 2 bases, and the junction held 6 bases outside the gene matches. The CDR3 has 15 residues. The CDR3 DNA sequence: TGTGCCAGCAGCCCAGCAGCGGGGGGGCAAGAGACCCAGTACTTC. This encodes CASSPAAGGQETQYF.

The chain carries TRBV7-9 and TRBJ2-7; possibly TRBD1 for D (6 bases). The length of the CDR3 is 14 residues. From germline, CDR1 is SEHNR and CDR2 FQNEAQ (reference sequence). V dropped 10 bases and J dropped 2 bases, with 18 bases sitting between them. In nucleotides, the CDR3 is TGTGCCACCTCGACCAGGGACAAGGCCTACGAGCAGTACTTC. This translates into CATSTRDKAYEQYF.

CDR3 loop: CASSQASWSTEAFF. In DNA, the CDR3 is TGCGCCAGCAGCCAAGCGTCCTGGAGCACTGAAGCTTTCTTT. This chain uses TRBV4-1 with TRBJ1-1; D gene ambiguous. Trimming pared 1 base from V and 4 bases from J, leaving 10 bases between. This CDR3 spans 14 amino acids. Looked up from germline, CDR1 is MGHRA and CDR2 is YSYEKL.

This clone was found a few times. The J gene is TRBJ1-3, the V gene TRBV4-1; D unclear. V was shortened by 0 bases and J by 3 bases, with 15 bases between the two germline ends. This CDR3 is 17 amino acids long. Per the germline V gene, CDR1 is MGHRA and CDR2 is YSYEKL. CDR3 in amino acids: CASSQDPRGTYGNTIYF. CDR3 nucleotides: TGCGCCAGCAGCCAAGATCCTCGGGGAACGTATGGAAACACCATATATTTT.